Sequencing of this TCR beta chain was carried out in a study of OX40 agonist ivuxolimab in advanced cancers. Across the whole study: Intravenous ivuxolimab at 0.01 to 10 mg/kg was given to patients every 2 weeks. The study, taken as a whole, reports: The authors also found low normalized T-cell clonal expansion in some nonresponders. Expanded clones tended on average to be more numerous among CD8+ T cells than CD4+.

This table comes from immunoSEQ multiplex PCR, and its TCRdb copy is limited to in-frame clones, with some not included. The table includes 60,000 to 65,000 clones, 80% to 90% detected once. With respect to this clone: What it binds is unknown.

This specimen consisted of CD4+ or CD8+ T cells sorted from blood, obtained in a trial of the OX40 agonist ivuxolimab. This TCR was recovered from an adult with an advanced solid tumor such as melanoma, head and neck, liver or kidney cancer.

Here the CDR3 reads CASSPPAGGGEQYF. CDR3 DNA sequence: TGTGCCAGCAGTCCCCCGGCCGGCGGGGGCGAGCAGTACTTC. This rearrangement joins TRBV6-5 to TRBJ2-7, with TRBD2 matching 7 bases. Germline V gene lookup returns CDR1 MNHEY and CDR2 SVGAGI. This CDR3 has 14 residues. Trimming cost V 5 bases and J 6 bases; bases outside gene matches: 10.